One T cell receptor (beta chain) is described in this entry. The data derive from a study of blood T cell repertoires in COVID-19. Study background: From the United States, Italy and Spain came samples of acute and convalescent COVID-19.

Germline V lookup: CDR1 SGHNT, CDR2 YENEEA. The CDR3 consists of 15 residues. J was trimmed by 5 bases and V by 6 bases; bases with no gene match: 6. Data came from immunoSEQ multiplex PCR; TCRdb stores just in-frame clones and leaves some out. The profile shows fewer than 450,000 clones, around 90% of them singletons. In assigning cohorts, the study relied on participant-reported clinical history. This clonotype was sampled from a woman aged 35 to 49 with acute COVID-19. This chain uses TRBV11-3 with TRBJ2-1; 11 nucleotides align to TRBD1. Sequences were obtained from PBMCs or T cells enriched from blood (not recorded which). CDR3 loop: CASREGTGGNNEQFF. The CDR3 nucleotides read TGTGCCAGCAGGGAAGGGACAGGGGGTAACAATGAGCAGTTCTTC.